This T cell receptor beta chain originates from a study of Ad26.COV2.S vaccination and SARS-CoV-2 variants. Overall study findings and caveats: Breadth measured for non-spike TCRs was similar across vaccine and placebo recipients. TCR breadth and depth estimates may have understated total T cell responses. Following vaccination, spike-specific CD8+ and CD4+ T cell responses reportedly exhibited substantial breadth. While placebo recipients had lower spike-specific TCR breadth, vaccine recipients had more.

This CDR3 region has 16 residues. Germline CDR1 is LGHDT and CDR2 is YNNKEL (reference sequence). Germline trimming cut 0 bases from V and 3 bases from J; bases unmatched to any gene: 5. Concerning this clone: Its target is not known.

Sequencing used immunoSEQ multiplex PCR; TCRdb keeps in-frame clones, though not all of them. The repertoire has 150,000 to 200,000 clones, roughly 85% of them found once; the top ten carry about 5.5%. The V gene is TRBV3-1 (or the pseudogene TRBV3-2), the J gene TRBJ1-5, with 7 bases fitting TRBD1. The specimen was peripheral blood, collected after recovery from COVID-19. The receptor's source is a human donor who had recovered from COVID-19. CDR3 DNA: TGTGCCAGCAGCCAAGAGGCACAGGGGCCCAATCAGCCCCAGCATTTT. Amino acids: CASSQEAQGPNQPQHF.